The present T cell receptor (beta chain) was sequenced within a study of blood T cells in healthy people across ages. Overall study: There was about one barcoded beta molecule captured by template switching per two T cells. Study results and caveats: Older individuals had lower TCR beta diversity per million T cells (the decline was roughly linear).

There are 14 residues in the CDR3. V was cut by 5 bases and J by 4 bases, with 17 bases left in between. Germline assignment: CDR1 DFQATT and CDR2 SNEGSKA (reference sequence). With regard to this clonotype: Its antigen is unknown.

For the second PCR, which ran for about 6 to 11 cycles, a sample-barcoded 5' primer and a J-beta primer mix were used. One entry per CDR3 protein results from TCRdb running MiXCR on the 5' RACE reads. Among 800,000 to 950,000 distinct CDR3 sequences listed, just under 30% were seen once. This sample also appeared in a second study, on T cells of mothers and their children.

The sequence was obtained from a woman between 35 and 50 years old in good health. The rearrangement uses TRBV20-1 and TRBJ1-2, with D unclear. What was sequenced was blood. This chain's CDR3 is CSAPWAYTAYGYTF. The CDR3, as DNA: TGCAGTGCTCCCTGGGCATACACTGCCTATGGCTACACCTTC.